This T cell receptor (beta chain) was identified during a study of ipilimumab plus nivolumab after autologous stem cell transplantation. CDR3 length equals 14 residues. Germline CDR1 SGHRS, CDR2 YFSETQ. Trimming cost V 0 bases and J 0 bases, with 6 bases left between them. Clones were read by immunoSEQ multiplex PCR, and TCRdb kept only the in-frame ones, dropping some. The table has some 19,000 clones, over 75% seen once; the top ten hold more than 6.5%. The receptor was isolated from a male donor with diffuse large B-cell lymphoma. Sequenced material: PBMCs, taken in a trial of ipilimumab plus nivolumab as post-transplant consolidation. This chain connects TRBV5-1 to TRBJ1-1; the D is unclear. CDR3: CASSLGFMNTEAFF. In nucleotides, the CDR3 is TGCGCCAGCAGCTTGGGTTTCATGAACACTGAAGCTTTCTTT.